A selection of T cell receptor beta chains follows, all from one sample in a study of Ad26.COV2.S vaccination and SARS-CoV-2 variants. This table comes from immunoSEQ multiplex PCR, and its TCRdb copy is limited to in-frame clones, with some not included. The sample lists fewer than 500,000 clones, approximately 92% occurring once. The source was peripheral blood, collected in a trial of Ad26.COV2.S vaccine versus placebo. These receptors were obtained from a person between 18 and 59 years old who received the Ad26.COV2.S COVID-19 vaccine or a placebo. The CDR3 runs from the conserved cysteine through the conserved F or W. A D gene is named only where the DNA matches it firmly. Size is stated for part of the rows, as once, few or many counts, or as a class when the clone is expanded.

J: TRBJ2-7; size: NA; D: TRBD2; V: TRBV10-3; CDR3: CATNTAAGGIYEQYF; DNA: TGTGCCACGAATACCGCAGCGGGAGGGATCTACGAGCAGTACTTC
J: TRBJ2-3; size: NA; D: NA; V: TRBV27; CDR3: CASRDRDRPWDTQYF; DNA: TGTGCCAGCCGAGACCGGGACCGCCCTTGGGATACGCAGTATTTT
J: TRBJ2-5; size: NA; D: TRBD1; V: TRBV10-3; CDR3: CAMSGGRGQETQYF; DNA: TGTGCCATGTCAGGGGGAAGGGGCCAAGAGACCCAGTACTTC
J: TRBJ2-1; size: NA; D: NA; V: TRBV4-3; CDR3: CASSHIPTRLDHNEQFF; DNA: TGCGCCAGCAGCCACATACCGACCAGACTGGACCACAATGAGCAGTTCTTC
J: TRBJ2-5; size: NA; D: NA; V: TRBV6-2/TRBV6-3; CDR3: CASSESETQYF; DNA: TGTGCCAGCAGCGAATCAGAGACCCAGTACTTC
J: TRBJ2-7; size: NA; D: NA; V: TRBV18; CDR3: CASSPPGNMGEQYF; DNA: TGTGCCAGCTCACCACCGGGGAACATGGGGGAGCAGTACTTC
J: TRBJ1-2; size: NA; D: NA; V: TRBV4-1; CDR3: CASSRQGTYGYTF; DNA: TGCGCCAGCAGCCGGCAGGGTACTTATGGCTACACCTTC
J: TRBJ1-1; size: NA; D: NA; V: TRBV6-5; CDR3: CASQVGGLSAEAFF; DNA: TGTGCCAGCCAAGTGGGGGGGCTGAGTGCTGAAGCTTTCTTT
J: TRBJ1-2; size: few; D: NA; V: TRBV5-6; CDR3: CASSLEMGFNYGYTF; DNA: TGTGCCAGCAGCTTGGAGATGGGCTTTAACTATGGCTACACCTTC
J: TRBJ2-7; size: NA; D: NA; V: TRBV7-9; CDR3: CASSPYNSYEQYF; DNA: TGTGCCAGCAGCCCATACAATTCCTACGAGCAGTACTTC
J: TRBJ2-7; size: once; D: NA; V: TRBV5-8; CDR3: CASSEPYEQYF; DNA: TGTGCCAGCAGCGAACCCTACGAGCAGTACTTC
J: TRBJ1-1; size: NA; D: NA; V: TRBV19; CDR3: CASSTTGLNTEAFF; DNA: TGTGCCAGTAGTACCACAGGGCTGAACACTGAAGCTTTCTTT
J: TRBJ2-7; size: NA; D: TRBD2; V: TRBV7-7; CDR3: CASSLRLLAGLSYEQYF; DNA: TGTGCCAGCAGCTTACGGCTACTAGCGGGGCTCTCCTACGAGCAGTACTTC
J: TRBJ2-3; size: NA; D: NA; V: TRBV27; CDR3: CASRIGADTQYF; DNA: TGTGCCAGCAGGATCGGAGCAGATACGCAGTATTTT
J: TRBJ2-3; size: NA; D: NA; V: TRBV5-5; CDR3: CASSLVAGPDTQYF; DNA: TGTGCCAGCAGCTTGGTGGCAGGGCCAGATACGCAGTATTTT
J: TRBJ1-1; size: NA; D: NA; V: TRBV7-3; CDR3: CASSLTPGEDTEAFF; DNA: TGTGCCAGCAGCTTAACTCCCGGGGAGGACACTGAAGCTTTCTTT
J: TRBJ2-2; size: NA; D: TRBD2; V: TRBV7-9; CDR3: CASSLALGGRNTGELFF; DNA: TGTGCCAGCAGCTTAGCGTTAGGCGGGAGAAACACCGGGGAGCTGTTTTTT
J: TRBJ2-7; size: NA; D: NA; V: TRBV30; CDR3: CAWSVGLAQYEQYF; DNA: TGTGCCTGGAGTGTCGGGCTAGCCCAATACGAGCAGTACTTC
J: TRBJ2-2; size: NA; D: TRBD1; V: TRBV19; CDR3: CASSIVGQGSGELFF; DNA: TGTGCCAGTAGTATAGTTGGACAGGGATCCGGGGAGCTGTTTTTT
J: TRBJ2-3; size: NA; D: TRBD2; V: TRBV7-2; CDR3: CASSLGIGRADTQYF; DNA: TGTGCCAGCAGCTTAGGGATCGGGAGGGCAGATACGCAGTATTTT
J: TRBJ2-3; size: NA; D: NA; V: TRBV11-2; CDR3: CASSIGTISTDTQYF; DNA: TGTGCCAGCAGCATCGGGACCATTAGCACAGATACGCAGTATTTT
J: TRBJ2-1; size: NA; D: NA; V: TRBV5-1; CDR3: CASSPDGTYNEQFF; DNA: TGCGCCAGCAGTCCAGACGGGACCTACAATGAGCAGTTCTTC
J: TRBJ2-5; size: NA; D: NA; V: TRBV11-1; CDR3: CASSLRGQETQYF; DNA: TGTGCCAGCAGCTTGAGGGGGCAAGAGACCCAGTACTTC
J: TRBJ1-2; size: NA; D: NA; V: TRBV19; CDR3: CASSTWGGRNYGYTF; DNA: TGTGCCAGTAGTACCTGGGGGGGAAGAAATTATGGCTACACCTTC
J: TRBJ2-5; size: NA; D: NA; V: TRBV28; CDR3: CASREVFQETQYF; DNA: TGTGCCAGCAGAGAGGTTTTCCAAGAGACCCAGTACTTC
J: TRBJ2-3; size: NA; D: NA; V: TRBV6-1; CDR3: CASSEGLGGYGQYF; DNA: TGTGCCAGCAGTGAAGGGCTTGGGGGCTATGGGCAGTATTTT
J: TRBJ2-7; size: NA; D: TRBD2; V: TRBV25-1; CDR3: CASSRIAGGSYEQYF; DNA: TGTGCCAGCAGTCGAATAGCGGGAGGGTCCTACGAGCAGTACTTC
J: TRBJ2-1; size: NA; D: NA; V: TRBV9; CDR3: CASEGDAGAPEQFF; DNA: TGTGCCAGCGAGGGGGATGCGGGGGCCCCTGAGCAGTTCTTC
J: TRBJ2-3; size: once; D: TRBD2; V: TRBV6-1; CDR3: CASSEGLAGSRQYF; DNA: TGTGCCAGCAGTGAAGGACTAGCGGGGAGTCGGCAGTATTTT
J: TRBJ1-1; size: NA; D: NA; V: TRBV6-5; CDR3: CASSSTSRGTEAFF; DNA: TGTGCCAGCAGTTCCACAAGCAGGGGCACTGAAGCTTTCTTT
J: TRBJ2-1; size: NA; D: TRBD2; V: TRBV7-2; CDR3: CASSQQAGGTLNEQFF; DNA: TGTGCCAGCAGTCAGCAAGCGGGAGGGACTCTCAATGAGCAGTTCTTC
J: TRBJ2-1; size: NA; D: NA; V: TRBV6-6; CDR3: CASRSGTPNEQFF; DNA: TGTGCCAGCAGGTCCGGGACTCCGAATGAGCAGTTCTTC
J: TRBJ2-7; size: NA; D: NA; V: TRBV6-6; CDR3: CASSYRVFLDHYEQYF; DNA: TGTGCCAGCAGTTACAGGGTCTTCTTAGATCACTACGAGCAGTACTTC
J: TRBJ2-3; size: NA; D: NA; V: TRBV5-8; CDR3: CASSPRPPGRYTDTQYF; DNA: TGTGCCAGCAGCCCTCGACCCCCGGGACGGTACACAGATACGCAGTATTTT
J: TRBJ2-2; size: few; D: NA; V: TRBV5-1; CDR3: CASSSWDPGGELFF; DNA: TGCGCCAGCAGCTCCTGGGATCCGGGCGGGGAGCTGTTTTTT
J: TRBJ2-3; size: NA; D: TRBD2; V: TRBV2; CDR3: CASRYSGSEDTQYF; DNA: TGTGCCAGCAGATATAGCGGGAGCGAAGATACGCAGTATTTT
J: TRBJ2-6; size: NA; D: NA; V: TRBV7-2; CDR3: CASSLAGYSGANVLTF; DNA: TGTGCCAGCAGCTTAGCAGGTTACTCTGGGGCCAACGTCCTGACTTTC
J: TRBJ1-6; size: NA; D: NA; V: TRBV7-9; CDR3: CASSLLESVNSPLHF; DNA: TGTGCCAGCAGCTTATTAGAGAGTGTGAATTCACCCCTCCACTTT
J: TRBJ1-1; size: NA; D: TRBD1; V: TRBV19; CDR3: CASSMFKEGAKTEAFF; DNA: TGTGCCAGTAGTATGTTTAAGGAGGGGGCGAAGACTGAAGCTTTCTTT
J: TRBJ2-1; size: NA; D: NA; V: TRBV5-1; CDR3: CASSLSPGLVSVNEQFF; DNA: TGCGCCAGCAGCTTGTCACCAGGGTTAGTGTCGGTCAATGAGCAGTTCTTC